This T cell receptor beta chain derives from a study of blood T cell repertoires in COVID-19. Study summary: Researchers got acute and convalescent COVID-19 samples from the United States, Italy and Spain. T cells, B-cell-depleted T cells, or PBMCs provided the cDNA or gDNA that served as material.

How the authors handled the data: Amplification from reference gene primers served as the basis for estimated nucleated cell counts. TCRdb's table, derived via immunoSEQ multiplex PCR, lists solely in-frame clones and lacks some. The DNA gave D and trimming, while V, J and clone size come from that table. Of tens of thousands of clones in the sample, approximately 80% were seen once. Sequences were obtained from peripheral blood. The TCR sequence derives from a human donor in a cohort sampled during active COVID-19.

The CDR3 spells CASSLGQGPPSNQPQHF. DNA for the CDR3: TGTGCCAGCAGCTTGGGGCAGGGGCCGCCTAGCAATCAGCCCCAGCATTTT. J is TRBJ1-5 and V is TRBV7-9, with D possibly TRBD1 on 6 matching bases. The V gene lost 3 bases and the J gene lost 0 bases, with 15 bases spanning the gap. The germline V gene has CDR1 SEHNR and CDR2 FQNEAQ (reference sequence). The CDR3 consists of 17 residues.